This passage covers 25 T cell receptor beta chains from one sample sequenced in a study of identical twins. TCRdb reanalysed the 5' RACE reads using MiXCR and keeps one entry per CDR3 protein. Among some 230,000 distinct CDR3 sequences, roughly 7.1% were seen once, and the ten largest hold roughly 15%. The same sample was also studied in work on T cells expressing NK-cell markers.

Sequencing input: CD8+ T cells sorted from blood. The receptor source for this set is a woman aged 18-35 years in good health.

This clonotype was observed a handful of times. The CDR3: CASSLNPGGTEAFF. DNA for the CDR3: TGTGCCAGCAGTTTAAATCCAGGGGGGACTGAAGCTTTCTTT. This chain connects TRBV12-3 or TRBV12-4 to TRBJ1-1; 7 bases map to TRBD1. The CDR3 length is 14 residues. The J segment lost 5 bases and the V segment lost 2 bases, leaving 5 bases of the junction unmatched.

This clonotype was picked up many times. The chain recombines TRBV29-1 with TRBJ2-7, with TRBD2 as a possible D gene (6 bases). V gave up 6 bases and J gave up 4 bases, with 19 bases separating them. The CDR3 consists of 14 residues. CDR1 is SQVTM and CDR2 is ANQGSEA in the germline V gene. CDR3: CSVHLGSGSYEQYF. In DNA form, the CDR3 reads TGCAGCGTCCACTTGGGTAGCGGCTCATACGAGCAGTACTTC.

This chain joins TRBV4-1 and TRBJ2-3; 8 bases agree with TRBD2. The CDR3 is 16 amino acids. Looked up from germline, CDR1 is MGHRA and CDR2 is YSYEKL. Trimming at V came to 0 bases and at J to 6 bases, leaving 8 bases not matched to a gene. In nucleotides, the CDR3 is TGCGCCAGCAGCCAAGAAGAACTAGCGGTCGGTGATACGCAGTATTTT. Its translation is CASSQEELAVGDTQYF.

J is TRBJ2-5 and V is TRBV24-1; 7 bases are shared with TRBD1. Trimming at V came to 7 bases and at J to 4 bases, leaving 5 bases not matched to a gene. The CDR3 is 13 residues long. The germline CDR1 and CDR2 sequences are KGHDR and SFDVKD. DNA for the CDR3: TGTGCCACCAGCCACAACAGGGGAGAGACCCAGTACTTC. Protein sequence: CATSHNRGETQYF.

The rearrangement uses TRBV5-6 and TRBJ2-7, with D possibly being TRBD1 (6 bases). The germline V gene encodes CDR1 SGHDT and CDR2 YYEEEE. The CDR3 contains 12 residues. Between the trimmed V and J ends, which lost 6 bases and 3 bases, there was a span of 10 bases. The CDR3 is CASTTQGYEQYF. CDR3 sequence (DNA): TGTGCCAGCACGACACAGGGCTACGAGCAGTACTTC.

This clonotype was seen a few times. This rearrangement joins TRBV5-1 to TRBJ2-7, with D perhaps matching TRBD1 (6 bases). Germline CDR1 SGHRS, CDR2 YFSETQ. Trimming left V 5 bases short and J 5 bases short, with 11 bases between. The CDR3 loop spans 12 amino acids. The CDR3 nucleotides read TGCGCCAGCAGAGACAGGTTCCACGAGCAGTACTTC. Encoded protein: CASRDRFHEQYF. Supplemented by reference TRBV5-1 and TRBJ2-7, the full variable domain reads KAGVTQTPRYLIKTRGQQVTLSCSPISGHRSVSWYQQTPGQGLQFLFEYFSETQRNKGNFPGRFSGRQFSNSRSEMNVSTLELGDSALYLCASRDRFHEQYFGPGTRLTVT.

This clonotype has at least ten counts. V usage is TRBV29-1 and J usage is TRBJ2-2; 10 bases are shared with TRBD2. Germline trimming cut 4 bases from V and 4 bases from J; bases unmatched to any gene: 18. CDR3 length equals 19 residues. Germline CDR1 and CDR2: SQVTM and ANQGSEA. The CDR3 spells CSVASWSSGRAGSTGELFF. The CDR3 nucleotides are TGCAGCGTTGCTTCTTGGTCGAGCGGGAGGGCCGGGAGCACCGGGGAGCTGTTTTTT.

The rearrangement uses TRBV7-8 and TRBJ1-5, with D tentatively TRBD1 (5 bases). The germline V and J ends were trimmed by 0 bases and 7 bases, with 10 bases remaining between them. CDR1 and CDR2 (germline): SGHVS, FQNEAQ. CDR3 length: 14 residues. In DNA, the CDR3 is TGTGCCAGCAGCTTAGCGTGGGGGTTGCAGCCCCAGCATTTT. The encoded protein is CASSLAWGLQPQHF.

The V gene is TRBV11-2, the J gene TRBJ1-1, with 7 nucleotides matching TRBD1. This CDR3 has 17 residues. J was trimmed by 0 bases and V by 5 bases; bases with no gene match: 12. The germline CDR1 and CDR2 sequences are SGHAT and FQNNGV. CDR3 region: CASSPWTGLLLNTEAFF. The CDR3 DNA is TGTGCCAGCAGCCCGTGGACAGGCCTCCTTTTGAACACTGAAGCTTTCTTT.

About this clonotype itself: The junction differs from germline at one of its ends, possibly a read error. This chain links TRBV20-1 with TRBJ2-1; perhaps D is TRBD1 or TRBD2 (6 bases each). There are 15 residues in the CDR3. CDR1 is DFQATT and CDR2 is SNEGSKA in the germline V gene (reference sequence). The CDR3 sequence: CCARVTGALYNEQFF. The CDR3 DNA reads TGCTGTGCTAGAGTTACGGGGGCACTCTACAATGAGCAGTTCTTC.

This clonotype was seen a handful of times. J is TRBJ2-7 and V is TRBV29-1; 8 bases line up with TRBD2. Germline assignment: CDR1 SQVTM and CDR2 ANQGSEA. The CDR3 loop spans 13 amino acids. With V trimmed by 6 bases and J by 6 bases, 10 bases remained unmatched. The CDR3 loop is CSVAITGTSEQYF. Written as DNA, the CDR3 is TGCAGCGTAGCTATTACCGGGACTAGCGAGCAGTACTTC.

The CDR3 spells CASGVRNQPQHF. The CDR3 DNA follows: TGTGCCAGCGGGGTTAGGAATCAGCCCCAGCATTTT. The rearrangement uses TRBV27 and TRBJ1-5; D unresolved. The CDR3 has 12 amino acids. The ends were cut back, 8 bases at V and 4 bases at J, with 9 bases in the middle. CDR1 and CDR2 (germline): MNHEY, SMNVEV (reference sequence).

The J gene is TRBJ2-6, the V gene TRBV12-3 or TRBV12-4; TRBD1 might be the D (5 bases). Trimming took 7 bases from V and 2 from J, leaving 9 bases between them. The CDR3 runs to 14 residues. The CDR3 bases are TGTGCCAGCACGGTACAGGCTGGGGCCAACGTCCTGACTTTC. Its protein product is CASTVQAGANVLTF.

This clonotype was seen ten or more times. The rearrangement uses TRBV25-1 and TRBJ2-1, with 8 bases that match TRBD1. Germline CDR1 reads MGHDK; CDR2 reads SYGVNS. The V segment lost 4 bases and the J segment 8 bases; nucleotides outside the gene matches: 13. The CDR3 is 16 amino acids. CDR3 in DNA: TGTGCCAGCAGTGGGACAGGGTATTATAGAAGCTATGAGCAGTTCTTC. Amino acid sequence: CASSGTGYYRSYEQFF.

The sample holds many counts of this clonotype. The chain joins TRBV4-2 to TRBJ2-1, with 8 bases matching TRBD2. The ends lost 4 bases at V and 3 bases at J; junction bases unmatched: 8. The CDR3 is 16 amino acids. The germline CDR1 and CDR2 sequences are LGHNA and YNFKEQ. Written as DNA, the CDR3 is TGTGCCAGCAGCCCCGGTGAGAGCGGGGGCTACAATGAGCAGTTCTTC. Translating it yields CASSPGESGGYNEQFF.

The chain joins TRBV20-1 to TRBJ1-1; 10 bases line up with TRBD1. The V and J ends lost 5 bases and 10 bases, in that order; junction bases with no gene match: 4. The CDR3 consists of 11 residues. Germline-derived CDR1 and CDR2 are DFQATT and SNEGSKA (reference sequence). As DNA, the CDR3 is TGCAGTGCTCCCCGACAGGGGGCAGCTTTCTTT. Translating gives CSAPRQGAAFF.

The table lists this clonotype with a few counts. The chain is built from TRBV7-2 and TRBJ2-5; D ambiguous. The CDR3 spans 15 residues. Looked up from germline, CDR1 is SGHTA and CDR2 is FQGNSA. V lost 5 bases to trimming and J lost 6 bases, with 19 bases between them. DNA of the CDR3: TGTGCCAGCAGCCAACGTCTGACTGCCGTTCAGACCCAGTACTTC. Translated: CASSQRLTAVQTQYF.

The J gene is TRBJ2-3, the V gene TRBV4-3, with D possibly matching TRBD2 (7 bases). The CDR3 has 15 amino acids. Germline lookup yields CDR1 LGHNA and CDR2 YSLEER. V lost 1 base, J lost 7 bases, and 15 bases lay in between. The CDR3 sequence is CASSQAAGAGNTQYF. The DNA for the CDR3 is TGCGCCAGCAGCCAAGCGGCGGGGGCGGGAAATACGCAGTATTTT.

This clonotype was picked up many times. The rearrangement joins TRBV12-3 or TRBV12-4 to TRBJ2-7; D call uncertain. The CDR3 consists of 13 residues. Trimming left V 6 bases short and J 4 bases short, with 13 bases between. CDR3 nucleotide sequence: TGTGCCAGCAGCCCCCAGGAGAGGTACGAGCAGTACTTC. Encoded protein: CASSPQERYEQYF.

This clonotype has more than one count but fewer than ten. The V gene is TRBV6-5, the J gene TRBJ2-1, with TRBD1 as a possible D gene (6 bases). V dropped 4 bases and J dropped 9 bases, with 19 bases sitting between them. The CDR3 loop spans 15 amino acids. Per germline, CDR1 MNHEY and CDR2 SVGAGI. CDR3 nucleotide sequence: TGTGCCAGCAGTTTGCAGGGGATGGGGATCAGTGAGCAGTTCTTC. It encodes CASSLQGMGISEQFF.

V and J are TRBV6-2 or TRBV6-3 and TRBJ2-7; maybe TRBD2 (6 bases). The germline V and J ends were trimmed by 7 bases and 0 bases, with 10 bases remaining between them. This CDR3 is built from 13 residues. Per germline, CDR1 MNHEY and CDR2 SVGEGT. The CDR3 DNA reads as TGTGCCAGCATCCCAGCGGGCTCCTACGAGCAGTACTTC. Protein: CASIPAGSYEQYF.

The rearrangement links TRBV27 to TRBJ2-5; a possible D gene is TRBD2 (5 bases). Germline loops: CDR1 MNHEY, CDR2 SMNVEV (reference sequence). The CDR3 has 13 amino acids. V was shortened by 0 bases and J by 4 bases, with 6 bases between the two germline ends. CDR3 DNA: TGTGCCAGCAGTTTATCGCGGGTAGAGACCCAGTACTTC. Residues: CASSLSRVETQYF.

This clonotype came up many times. This rearrangement joins TRBV27 to TRBJ2-7; D is ambiguous. This CDR3 is built from 13 residues. Trimming cost V 5 bases and J 6 bases, with 14 bases left between them. The V gene's germline CDR1 is MNHEY and CDR2 SMNVEV (reference sequence). CDR3 sequence: CASSAPAALEQYF. Here the CDR3 DNA reads TGTGCCAGCAGTGCCCCAGCTGCTCTCGAGCAGTACTTC.

The chain links TRBV29-1 to TRBJ2-1; D call uncertain. Trimming stripped 1 base from V and 9 bases from J, with 16 bases between. The CDR3 spans 14 residues. Per the germline V gene, CDR1 is SQVTM and CDR2 is ANQGSEA. The CDR3 bases are TGCAGCGTTGAAGGCTCCGGGTATATTAGTGAGCAGTTCTTC. This sequence encodes CSVEGSGYISEQFF.

This clonotype was detected a few times. V and J are TRBV10-3 and TRBJ2-2; D is unresolved. CDR1 is ENHRY, CDR2 SYGVKD, per germline. V was trimmed by 6 bases and J by 1 base, leaving 12 bases between them. The CDR3 runs 15 residues. The DNA of the CDR3 is TGTGCCATCAGCGATAATTTCCTGAACACCGGGGAGCTGTTTTTT. Encoded protein: CAISDNFLNTGELFF.